This T cell receptor beta chain stems from a study of cytomegalovirus exposure and HLA in healthy donors. CDR1 is SNHLY, CDR2 FYNNEI, per germline. This CDR3 spans 13 amino acids. Trimming at V came to 6 bases and at J to 6 bases, leaving 6 bases not matched to a gene. It was with 60 Vbeta and 13 Jbeta primers that the PCR ran. TCRdb keeps only in-frame clones here, not all; method: immunoSEQ multiplex PCR. The listing contains some 140,000 clones. The sequenced sample consisted of PBMCs. The chain uses TRBV2 and TRBJ2-7; 9 bases map to TRBD1. This clonotype was obtained from a woman in her sixties or seventies in good health and CMV-seronegative. The chain's CDR3 is CASSRDRVVEQYF. The CDR3 region has the DNA TGTGCCAGCAGCCGGGACAGGGTCGTCGAGCAGTACTTC.